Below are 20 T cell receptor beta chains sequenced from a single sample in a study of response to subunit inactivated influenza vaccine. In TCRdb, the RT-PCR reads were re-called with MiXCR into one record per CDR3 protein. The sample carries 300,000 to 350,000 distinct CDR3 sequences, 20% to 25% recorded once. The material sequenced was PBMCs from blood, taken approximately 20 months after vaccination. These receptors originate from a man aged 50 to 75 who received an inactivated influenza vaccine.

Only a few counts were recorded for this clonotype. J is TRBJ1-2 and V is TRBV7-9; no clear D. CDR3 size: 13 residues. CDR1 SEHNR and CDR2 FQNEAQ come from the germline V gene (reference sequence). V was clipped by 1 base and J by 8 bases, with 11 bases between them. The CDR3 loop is CASSLERLSGYTF. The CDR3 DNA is TGTGCCAGCAGCTTAGAAAGGCTTTCGGGCTACACCTTC.

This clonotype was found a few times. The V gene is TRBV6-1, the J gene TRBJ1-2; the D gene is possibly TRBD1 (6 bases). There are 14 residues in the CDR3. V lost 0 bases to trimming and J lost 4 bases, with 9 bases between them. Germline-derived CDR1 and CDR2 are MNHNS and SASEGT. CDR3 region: CASSEAGHSYGYTF. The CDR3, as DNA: TGTGCCAGCAGTGAAGCGGGACACTCCTATGGCTACACCTTC.

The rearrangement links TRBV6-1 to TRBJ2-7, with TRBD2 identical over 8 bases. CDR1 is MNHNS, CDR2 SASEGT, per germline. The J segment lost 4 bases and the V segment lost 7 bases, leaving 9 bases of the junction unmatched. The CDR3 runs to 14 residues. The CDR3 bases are TGTGCCAGCAATCCCAGCGGGAGTCAATACGAGCAGTACTTC. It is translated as CASNPSGSQYEQYF.

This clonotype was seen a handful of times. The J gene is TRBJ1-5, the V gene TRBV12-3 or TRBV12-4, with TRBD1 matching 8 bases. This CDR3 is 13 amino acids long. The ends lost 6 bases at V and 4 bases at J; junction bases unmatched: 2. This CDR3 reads CASRGQVNQPQHF. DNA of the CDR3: TGTGCCAGCAGGGGACAGGTTAATCAGCCCCAGCATTTT.

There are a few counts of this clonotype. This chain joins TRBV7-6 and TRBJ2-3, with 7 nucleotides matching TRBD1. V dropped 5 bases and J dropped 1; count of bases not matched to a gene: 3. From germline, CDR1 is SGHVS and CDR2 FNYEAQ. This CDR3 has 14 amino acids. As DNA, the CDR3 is TGTGCCAGCAGCCCACAGGGGCGCACAGATACGCAGTATTTT. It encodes CASSPQGRTDTQYF.

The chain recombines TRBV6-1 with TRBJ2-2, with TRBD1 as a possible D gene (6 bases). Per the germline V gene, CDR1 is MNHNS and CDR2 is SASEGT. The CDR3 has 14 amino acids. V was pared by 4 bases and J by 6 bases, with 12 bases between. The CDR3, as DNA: TGTGCCAGCAGTGGTATACAGGGATCCGGGGAGCTGTTTTTT. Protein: CASSGIQGSGELFF.

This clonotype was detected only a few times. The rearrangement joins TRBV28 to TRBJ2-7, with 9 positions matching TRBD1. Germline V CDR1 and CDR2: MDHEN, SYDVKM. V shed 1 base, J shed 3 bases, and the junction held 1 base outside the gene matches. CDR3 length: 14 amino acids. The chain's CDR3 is CASSLLDRGYEQYF. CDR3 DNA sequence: TGTGCCAGCAGTTTATTGGACAGGGGCTACGAGCAGTACTTC.

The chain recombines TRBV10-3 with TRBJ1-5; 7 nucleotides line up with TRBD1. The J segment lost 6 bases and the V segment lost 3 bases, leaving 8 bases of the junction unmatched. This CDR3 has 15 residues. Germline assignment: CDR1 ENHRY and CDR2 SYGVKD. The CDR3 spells CAISEGQAAGQPQHF. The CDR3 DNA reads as TGTGCCATCAGTGAAGGACAGGCCGCGGGTCAGCCCCAGCATTTT.

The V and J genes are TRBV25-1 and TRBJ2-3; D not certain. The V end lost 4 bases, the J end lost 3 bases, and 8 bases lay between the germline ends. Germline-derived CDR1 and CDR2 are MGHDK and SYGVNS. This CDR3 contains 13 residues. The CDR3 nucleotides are TGTGCCAGCAGTGTTGGGCGTACAGATACGCAGTATTTT. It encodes CASSVGRTDTQYF.

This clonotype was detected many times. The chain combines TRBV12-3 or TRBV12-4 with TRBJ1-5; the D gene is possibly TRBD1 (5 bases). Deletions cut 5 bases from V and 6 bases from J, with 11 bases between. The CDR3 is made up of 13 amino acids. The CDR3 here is CASSTHGGQPQHF. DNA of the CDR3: TGTGCCAGCAGTACACACGGGGGTCAGCCCCAGCATTTT.

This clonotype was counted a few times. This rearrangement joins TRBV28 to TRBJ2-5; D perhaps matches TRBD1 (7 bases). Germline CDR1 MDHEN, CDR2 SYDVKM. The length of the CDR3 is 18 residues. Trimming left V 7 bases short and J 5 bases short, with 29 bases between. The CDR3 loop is CASTTGEWTGLEQETQYF. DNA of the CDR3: TGTGCCAGCACCACAGGGGAATGGACGGGACTTGAGCAGGAGACCCAGTACTTC.

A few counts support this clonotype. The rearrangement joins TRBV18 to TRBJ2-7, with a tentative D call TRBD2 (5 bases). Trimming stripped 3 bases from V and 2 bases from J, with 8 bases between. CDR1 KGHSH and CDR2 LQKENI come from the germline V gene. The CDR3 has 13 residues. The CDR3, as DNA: TGTGCCAGCTCACCGGGAGAACCCTACGAGCAGTACTTC. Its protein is CASSPGEPYEQYF.

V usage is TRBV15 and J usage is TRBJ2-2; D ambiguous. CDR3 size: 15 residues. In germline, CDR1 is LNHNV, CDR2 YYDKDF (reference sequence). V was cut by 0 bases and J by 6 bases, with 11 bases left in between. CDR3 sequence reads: CATSRDPLSSGELFF. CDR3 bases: TGTGCCACCAGCAGAGATCCTCTGAGTTCCGGGGAGCTGTTTTTT.

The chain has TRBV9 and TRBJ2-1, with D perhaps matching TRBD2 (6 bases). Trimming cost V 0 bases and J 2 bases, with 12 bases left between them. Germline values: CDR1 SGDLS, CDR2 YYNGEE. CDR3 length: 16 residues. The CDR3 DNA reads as TGTGCCAGCAGCGTAGAGGTGACTAGGGCCTACAATGAGCAGTTCTTC. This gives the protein CASSVEVTRAYNEQFF. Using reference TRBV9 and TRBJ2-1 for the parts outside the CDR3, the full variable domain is DSGVTQTPKHLITATGQRVTLRCSPRSGDLSVYWYQQSLDQGLQFLIQYYNGEERAKGNILERFSAQQFPDLHSELNLSSLELGDSALYFCASSVEVTRAYNEQFFGPGTRLTVL.

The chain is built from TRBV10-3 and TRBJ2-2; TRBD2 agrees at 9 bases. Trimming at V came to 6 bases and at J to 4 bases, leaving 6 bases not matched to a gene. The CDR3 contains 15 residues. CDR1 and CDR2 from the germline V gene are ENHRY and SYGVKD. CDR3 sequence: CAIRDSGRGTGELFF. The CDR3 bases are TGTGCCATCAGGGATAGCGGGAGAGGCACCGGGGAGCTGTTTTTT.

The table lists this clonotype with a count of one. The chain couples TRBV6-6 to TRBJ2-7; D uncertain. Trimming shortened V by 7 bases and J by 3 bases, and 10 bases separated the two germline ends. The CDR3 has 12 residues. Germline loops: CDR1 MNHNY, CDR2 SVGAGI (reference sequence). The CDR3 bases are TGTGCCAGCACCAAGACCGGCTACGAGCAGTACTTC. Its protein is CASTKTGYEQYF.

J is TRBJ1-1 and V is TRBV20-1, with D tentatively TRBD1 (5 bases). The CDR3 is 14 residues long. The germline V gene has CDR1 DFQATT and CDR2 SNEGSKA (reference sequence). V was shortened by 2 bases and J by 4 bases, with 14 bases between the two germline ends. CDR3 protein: CSARSGGPATEAFF. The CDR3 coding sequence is TGCAGTGCTAGATCCGGGGGTCCGGCCACTGAAGCTTTCTTT.

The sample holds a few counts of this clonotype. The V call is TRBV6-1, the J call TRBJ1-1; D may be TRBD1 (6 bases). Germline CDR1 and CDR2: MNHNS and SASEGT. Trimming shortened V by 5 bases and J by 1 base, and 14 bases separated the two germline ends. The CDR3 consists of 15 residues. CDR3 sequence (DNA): TGTGCCAGCAGTCGGGGGACAACTCAGAACACTGAAGCTTTCTTT. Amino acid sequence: CASSRGTTQNTEAFF.

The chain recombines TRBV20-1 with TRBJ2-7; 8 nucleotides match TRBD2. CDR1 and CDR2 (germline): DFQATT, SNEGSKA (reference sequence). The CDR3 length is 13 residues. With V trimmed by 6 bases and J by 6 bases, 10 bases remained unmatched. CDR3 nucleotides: TGCAGTGCAAGGGGACTAGTCTTGGTCGAGCAGTACTTC. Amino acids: CSARGLVLVEQYF.

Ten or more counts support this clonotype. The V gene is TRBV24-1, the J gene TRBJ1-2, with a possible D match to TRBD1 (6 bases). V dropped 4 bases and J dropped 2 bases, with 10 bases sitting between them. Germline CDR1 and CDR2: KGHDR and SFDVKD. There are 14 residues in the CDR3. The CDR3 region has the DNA TGTGCCACCAGTGACCCTACAGGGAACTATGGCTACACCTTC. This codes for CATSDPTGNYGYTF.